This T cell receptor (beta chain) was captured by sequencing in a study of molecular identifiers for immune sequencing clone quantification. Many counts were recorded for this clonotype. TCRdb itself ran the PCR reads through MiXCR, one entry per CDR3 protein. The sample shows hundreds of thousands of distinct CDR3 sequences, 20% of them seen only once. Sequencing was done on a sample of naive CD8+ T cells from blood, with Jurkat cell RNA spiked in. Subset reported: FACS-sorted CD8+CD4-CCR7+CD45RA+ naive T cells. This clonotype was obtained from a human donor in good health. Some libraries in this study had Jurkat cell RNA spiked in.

CDR3 sequence (DNA): TGTGCCAGCAGTCTACTAGCGGGAGTAGCAGATACGCAGTATTTT. Translating gives CASSLLAGVADTQYF. The gene calls are TRBV7-3 and TRBJ2-3; TRBD2 agrees at 11 bases. This CDR3 comprises 15 residues. Trimming cost V 6 bases and J 4 bases; bases outside gene matches: 6. CDR1 is SGHTA and CDR2 is FQGTGA in the germline V gene.